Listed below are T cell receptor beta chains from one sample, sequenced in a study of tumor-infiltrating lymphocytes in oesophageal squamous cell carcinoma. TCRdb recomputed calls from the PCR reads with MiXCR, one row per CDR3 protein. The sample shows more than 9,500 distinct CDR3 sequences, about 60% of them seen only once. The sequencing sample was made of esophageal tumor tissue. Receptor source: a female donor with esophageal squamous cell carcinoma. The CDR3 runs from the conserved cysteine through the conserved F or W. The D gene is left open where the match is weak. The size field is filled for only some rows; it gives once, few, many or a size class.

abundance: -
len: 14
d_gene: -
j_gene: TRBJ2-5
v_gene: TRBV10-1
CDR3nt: TGCGCCAGCAGTCGGGACACCGACCAAGAGACCCAGTACTTC
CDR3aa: CASSRDTDQETQYF

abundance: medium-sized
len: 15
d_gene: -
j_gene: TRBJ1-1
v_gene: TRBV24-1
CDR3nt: TGTGCCACCAGTGATCCGAAACAGGGGAACACTGAAGCTTTCTTT
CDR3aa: CATSDPKQGNTEAFF

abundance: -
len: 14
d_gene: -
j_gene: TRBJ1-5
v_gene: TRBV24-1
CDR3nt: TGTGCCACCAGTGATCGGGGCTCGCAGCAGCCCCAGCATTTT
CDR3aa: CATSDRGSQQPQHF

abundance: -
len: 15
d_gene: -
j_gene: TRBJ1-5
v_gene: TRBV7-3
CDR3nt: TGTGCCAGCAGCTTGCCGACAGGAAGAGATCAGCCCCAGCATTTT
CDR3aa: CASSLPTGRDQPQHF

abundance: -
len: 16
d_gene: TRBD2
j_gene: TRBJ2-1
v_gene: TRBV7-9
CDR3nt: TGTGCCAGCAGCTTAGGGACTAGCGGCTCCTACAATGAGCAGTTCTTC
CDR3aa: CASSLGTSGSYNEQFF

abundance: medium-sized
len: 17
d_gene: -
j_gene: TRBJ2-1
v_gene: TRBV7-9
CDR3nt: TGTGCCAGCAGCTTATCCCCGAGCGGTCTCTCCTACAATGAGCAGTTCTTC
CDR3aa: CASSLSPSGLSYNEQFF

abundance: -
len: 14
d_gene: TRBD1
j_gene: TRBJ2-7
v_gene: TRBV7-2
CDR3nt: TGTGCCAGCAGCTTAAACAGGGGCCCCTACGAGCAGTACTTC
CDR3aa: CASSLNRGPYEQYF

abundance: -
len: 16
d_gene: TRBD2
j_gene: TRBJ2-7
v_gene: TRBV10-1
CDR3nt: TGCGCCAGCAGTGAGCCTACTAGCGGGACGTCCTACGAGCAGTACTTC
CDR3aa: CASSEPTSGTSYEQYF

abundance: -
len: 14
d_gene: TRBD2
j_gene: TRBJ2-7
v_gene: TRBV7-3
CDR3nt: TGTGCCAGCAGCATAGCGGGATGGGATCGGGAGCAGTACTTC
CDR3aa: CASSIAGWDREQYF

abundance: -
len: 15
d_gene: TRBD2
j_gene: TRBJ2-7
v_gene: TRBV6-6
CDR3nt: TGTGCCAGCAGAGGGACTAGCGGGAGGTTCTACGAGCAGTACTTC
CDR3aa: CASRGTSGRFYEQYF

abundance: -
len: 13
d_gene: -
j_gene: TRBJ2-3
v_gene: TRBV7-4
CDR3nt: TGTGCCAGCAGCTTCGGCAGCTCAGATACGCAGTATTTT
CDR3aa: CASSFGSSDTQYF

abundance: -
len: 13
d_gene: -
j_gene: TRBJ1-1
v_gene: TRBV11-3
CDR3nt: TGTGCCAGCAGCTTAGGGGAGAGAACTGAAGCTTTCTTT
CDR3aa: CASSLGERTEAFF

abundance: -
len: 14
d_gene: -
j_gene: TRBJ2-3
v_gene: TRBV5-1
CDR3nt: TGCGCCAGCAGCCGTTGGACTAGCACAGATACGCAGTATTTT
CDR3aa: CASSRWTSTDTQYF

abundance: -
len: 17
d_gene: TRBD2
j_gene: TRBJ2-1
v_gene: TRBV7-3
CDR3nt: TGTGCCAGCAGCTTAACTGCCTCTAGCGGGAGGGGGGATGAGCAGTTCTTC
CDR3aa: CASSLTASSGRGDEQFF

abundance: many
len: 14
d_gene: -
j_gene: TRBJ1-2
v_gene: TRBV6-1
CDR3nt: TGTGCCAGCAGAGGTTCTGGGACTAACTATGGCTACACCTTC
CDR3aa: CASRGSGTNYGYTF

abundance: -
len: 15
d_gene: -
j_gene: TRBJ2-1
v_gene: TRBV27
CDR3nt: TGTGCCAGCAGTTTGATCGGCGGGTCCTACAATGAGCAGTTCTTC
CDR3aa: CASSLIGGSYNEQFF

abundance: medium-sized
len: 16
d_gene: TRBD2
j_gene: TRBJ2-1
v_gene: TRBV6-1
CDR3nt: TGTGCCAGCAAAGGACTAGCGGGAGCCTCGTTCAATGAGCAGTTCTTC
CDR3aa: CASKGLAGASFNEQFF

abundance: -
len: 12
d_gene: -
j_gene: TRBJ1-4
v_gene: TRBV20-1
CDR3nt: TGCAGTGCTAGAGCCCCGGGGGAAAAACTGTTTTTT
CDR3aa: CSARAPGEKLFF

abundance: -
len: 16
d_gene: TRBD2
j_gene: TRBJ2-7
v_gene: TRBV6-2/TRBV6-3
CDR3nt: TGTGCCAGCAGGGCTCCGGGACTAGCGAACTCCTACGAGCAGTACTTC
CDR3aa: CASRAPGLANSYEQYF

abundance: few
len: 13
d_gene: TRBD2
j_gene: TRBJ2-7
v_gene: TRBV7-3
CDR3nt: TGTGCCAGCAGCCCCCGGACTAGCTACGAGCAGTACTTC
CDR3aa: CASSPRTSYEQYF